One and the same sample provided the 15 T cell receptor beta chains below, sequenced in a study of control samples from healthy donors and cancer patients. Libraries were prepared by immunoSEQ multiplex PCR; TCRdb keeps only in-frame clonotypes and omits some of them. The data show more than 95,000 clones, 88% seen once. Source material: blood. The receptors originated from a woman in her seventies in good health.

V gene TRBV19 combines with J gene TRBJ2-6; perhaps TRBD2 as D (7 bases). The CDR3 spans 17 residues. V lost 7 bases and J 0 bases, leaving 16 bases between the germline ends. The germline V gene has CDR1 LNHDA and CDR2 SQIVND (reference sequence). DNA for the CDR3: TGTGCCAGTACCAGAGGGGGGGAATTCTCTGGGGCCAACGTCCTGACTTTC. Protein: CASTRGGEFSGANVLTF.

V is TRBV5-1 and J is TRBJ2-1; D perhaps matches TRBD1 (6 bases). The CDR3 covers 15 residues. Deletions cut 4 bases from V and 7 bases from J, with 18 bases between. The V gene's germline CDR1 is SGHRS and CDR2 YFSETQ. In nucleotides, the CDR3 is TGCGCCAGCAGCCCGGGGACGGCGAGGGGGAATGAGCAGTTCTTC. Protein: CASSPGTARGNEQFF. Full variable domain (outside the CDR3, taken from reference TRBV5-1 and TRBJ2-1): KAGVTQTPRYLIKTRGQQVTLSCSPISGHRSVSWYQQTPGQGLQFLFEYFSETQRNKGNFPGRFSGRQFSNSRSEMNVSTLELGDSALYLCASSPGTARGNEQFFGPGTRLTVL.

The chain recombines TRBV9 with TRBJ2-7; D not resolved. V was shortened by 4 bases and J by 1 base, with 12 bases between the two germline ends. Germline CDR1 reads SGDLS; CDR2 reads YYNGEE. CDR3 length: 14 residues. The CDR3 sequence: CASSPTSRSYEQYF. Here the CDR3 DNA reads TGTGCCAGCAGCCCCACATCCCGGTCCTACGAGCAGTACTTC.

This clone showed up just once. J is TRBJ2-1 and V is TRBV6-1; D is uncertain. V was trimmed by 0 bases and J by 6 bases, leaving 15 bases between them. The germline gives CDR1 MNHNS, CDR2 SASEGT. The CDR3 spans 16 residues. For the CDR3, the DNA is TGTGCCAGCAGTGAAGCCAGCAGGTCTAACGGCAATGAGCAGTTCTTC. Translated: CASSEASRSNGNEQFF.

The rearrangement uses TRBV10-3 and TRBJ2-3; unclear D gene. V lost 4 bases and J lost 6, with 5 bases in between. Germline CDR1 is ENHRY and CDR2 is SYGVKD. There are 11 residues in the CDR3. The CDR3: CAISVRDTQYF. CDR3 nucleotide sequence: TGTGCCATCAGTGTGAGGGATACGCAGTATTTT.

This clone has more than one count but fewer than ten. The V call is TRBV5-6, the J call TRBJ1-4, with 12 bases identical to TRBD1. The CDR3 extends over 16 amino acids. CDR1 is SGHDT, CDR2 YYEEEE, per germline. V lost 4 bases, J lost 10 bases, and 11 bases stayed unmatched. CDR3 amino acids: CASSRGTGGGGGKLFF. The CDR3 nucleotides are TGTGCCAGCAGCCGCGGGACAGGGGGCGGGGGAGGAAAACTGTTTTTT.

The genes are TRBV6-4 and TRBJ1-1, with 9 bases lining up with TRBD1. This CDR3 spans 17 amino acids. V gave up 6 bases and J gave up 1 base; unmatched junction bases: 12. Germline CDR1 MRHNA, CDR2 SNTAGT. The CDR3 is CASRRQGGGNPNTEAFF. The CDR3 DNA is TGTGCCAGCAGAAGACAGGGGGGCGGTAACCCGAACACTGAAGCTTTCTTT.

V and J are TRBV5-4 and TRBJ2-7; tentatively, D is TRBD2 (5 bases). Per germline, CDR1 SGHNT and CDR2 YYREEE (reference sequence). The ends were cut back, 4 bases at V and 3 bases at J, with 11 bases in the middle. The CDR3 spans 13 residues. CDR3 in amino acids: CASSIGRGYEQYF. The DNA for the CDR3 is TGTGCCAGCAGCATAGGACGGGGCTACGAGCAGTACTTC.

The CDR3 reads CASSEDRTVNQPQHF. The CDR3 DNA is TGTGCCAGCAGTGAAGACCGGACAGTTAATCAGCCCCAGCATTTT. The chain combines TRBV6-1 with TRBJ1-5, with D maybe TRBD1 (6 bases). This CDR3 is 15 amino acids long. CDR1 MNHNS and CDR2 SASEGT come from the germline V gene. V was cut by 1 base and J by 4 bases, with 11 bases left in between.

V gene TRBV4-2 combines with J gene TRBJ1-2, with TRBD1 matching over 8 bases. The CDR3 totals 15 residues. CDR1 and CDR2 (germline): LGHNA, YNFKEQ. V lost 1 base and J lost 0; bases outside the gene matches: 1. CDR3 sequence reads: CASSQVTGANYGYTF. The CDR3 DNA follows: TGTGCCAGCAGCCAAGTGACAGGGGCTAACTATGGCTACACCTTC.

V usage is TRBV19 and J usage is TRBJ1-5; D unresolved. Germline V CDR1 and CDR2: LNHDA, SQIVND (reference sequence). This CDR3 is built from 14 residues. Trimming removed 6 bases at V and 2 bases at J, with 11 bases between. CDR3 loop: CASSGSYGNQPQHF. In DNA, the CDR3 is TGTGCCAGTAGCGGATCTTATGGCAATCAGCCCCAGCATTTT.

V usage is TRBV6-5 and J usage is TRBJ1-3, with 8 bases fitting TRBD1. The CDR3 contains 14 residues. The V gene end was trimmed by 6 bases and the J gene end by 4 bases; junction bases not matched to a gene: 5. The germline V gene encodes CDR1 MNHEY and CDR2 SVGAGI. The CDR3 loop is CASRPTGDGNTIYF. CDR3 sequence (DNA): TGTGCCAGCAGGCCGACAGGGGACGGAAACACCATATATTTT.

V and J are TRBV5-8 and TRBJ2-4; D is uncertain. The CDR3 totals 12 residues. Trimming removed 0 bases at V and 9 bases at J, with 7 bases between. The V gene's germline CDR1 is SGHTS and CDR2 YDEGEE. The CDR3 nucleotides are TGTGCCAGCAGCTTGGTGCCGACCATTCAGTACTTC. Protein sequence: CASSLVPTIQYF.

CDR3 coding DNA: TGTGCCAGTAGTATAGATGGGACAGGGGCAGGCGGCTACACCTTC. This codes for CASSIDGTGAGGYTF. This chain joins TRBV19 and TRBJ1-2; 10 bases agree with TRBD1. Per germline, CDR1 LNHDA and CDR2 SQIVND (reference sequence). Trimming removed 0 bases from V and 8 bases from J; junction bases left unmatched: 6. This CDR3 has 15 residues.

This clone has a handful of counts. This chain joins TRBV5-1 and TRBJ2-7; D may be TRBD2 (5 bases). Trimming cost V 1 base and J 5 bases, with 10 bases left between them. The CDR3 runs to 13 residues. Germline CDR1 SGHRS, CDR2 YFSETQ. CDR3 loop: CASSLYGVNEQYF. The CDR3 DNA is TGCGCCAGCAGCTTGTACGGGGTCAACGAGCAGTACTTC.